The clone carrying this T cell receptor beta chain was found a few times. Its antigen remains unidentified. This sample was included in a study of regulatory T cells in long-lasting Graves disease. Study in general: Newly diagnosed Graves' patients had under 3 months of antithyroid drugs. Findings of the study overall: Peripheral blood alone, not thyroid tissue, underwent study.

The CDR3 loop spans 15 amino acids. Germline loops: CDR1 SGHNT, CDR2 YYREEE (reference sequence). V shed 0 bases and J 5 bases; nucleotides not matched to a gene: 7. According to the study, TCR beta libraries were built with iRepertoire HTBI primers and CDR3-region Arm-PCR. TCRdb processed the multiplex PCR reads anew with MiXCR; each CDR3 protein has one entry. The table includes around 470,000 distinct CDR3 sequences, 14% detected once. Time point denoted: newly diagnosed GD, antithyroid drugs for less than 3 months. Preparation of the TCR library used RNA extracted from PBMCs. The EDTA tubes were filled with 8 to 9.5 milliliters of drawn peripheral blood. Separately, the same data were catalogued under a study of T cells in Graves' hyperthyroidism and ophthalmopathy. According to that study: The blood repertoire included most of the expanded thyroid clonotypes above 0.001.

The clonotype comes from a woman in her forties or fifties with Graves disease. The specimen was peripheral blood mononuclear cells (PBMCs), collected at new diagnosis, from a patient treated with antithyroid drugs. The chain recombines TRBV5-4 with TRBJ2-5, with 7 bases matching TRBD1. This CDR3 is CASSLDRGMSETQYF. The CDR3 DNA follows: TGTGCCAGCAGCTTGGACAGGGGAATGAGTGAGACCCAGTACTTC.